This TCR beta chain was retrieved from a study of monozygotic twins with inflammatory bowel disease. Overall study results and limits: Whether twins were concordant or discordant made no difference to repertoire similarity, possibly from limited power. The sharing of clonotypes with others was lower in IBD patients than in healthy twins, especially with disease activity. Resolution of different T cell subtypes was not achieved.

Regarding this clonotype: As yet, its antigen is unknown.

Eight cDNA synthesis reactions were run for every sample. TCRdb re-called the 5' RACE reads, yielding one record per CDR3 amino acid sequence without DNA. The data show approximately 420,000 distinct CDR3 sequences, and the top ten clones hold around 2.5%. Material for sequencing was blood. The TCR sequence derives from a human donor with ulcerative colitis or Crohn's disease, or a healthy co-twin of an affected twin (not recorded which).

CDR3 residues: CASSQGWGSEQYF. The chain combines TRBV14 with TRBJ2-7. The CDR3 runs 13 residues. Germline V gene data show CDR1 as SGHDN and CDR2 as FVKESK.